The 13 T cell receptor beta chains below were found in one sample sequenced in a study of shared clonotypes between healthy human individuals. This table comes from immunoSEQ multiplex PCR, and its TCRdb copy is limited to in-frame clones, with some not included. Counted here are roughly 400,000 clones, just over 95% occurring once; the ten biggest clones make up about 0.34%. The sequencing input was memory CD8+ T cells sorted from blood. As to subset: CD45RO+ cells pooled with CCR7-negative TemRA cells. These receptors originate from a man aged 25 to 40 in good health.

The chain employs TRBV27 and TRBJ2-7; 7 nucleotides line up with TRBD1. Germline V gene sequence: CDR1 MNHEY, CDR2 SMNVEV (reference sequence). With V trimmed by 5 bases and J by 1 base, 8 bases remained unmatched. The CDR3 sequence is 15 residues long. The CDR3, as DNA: TGTGCCAGCAGTAAGGAAGGACAGGCGTCCTACGAGCAGTACTTC. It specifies CASSKEGQASYEQYF.

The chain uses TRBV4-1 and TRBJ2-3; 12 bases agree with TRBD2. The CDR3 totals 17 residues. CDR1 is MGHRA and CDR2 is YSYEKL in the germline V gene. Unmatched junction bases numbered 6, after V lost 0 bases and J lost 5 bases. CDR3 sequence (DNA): TGCGCCAGCAGCCAAGAAGGACTAGCGGGACGAAGAGATACGCAGTATTTT. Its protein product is CASSQEGLAGRRDTQYF.

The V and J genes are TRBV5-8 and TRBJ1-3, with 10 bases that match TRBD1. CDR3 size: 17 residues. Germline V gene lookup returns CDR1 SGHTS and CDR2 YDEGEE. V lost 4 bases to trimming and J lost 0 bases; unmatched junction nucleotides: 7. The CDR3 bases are TGTGCCAGCAGCCCGGCGGGGACAGGGGTCTCTGGAAACACCATATATTTT. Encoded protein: CASSPAGTGVSGNTIYF. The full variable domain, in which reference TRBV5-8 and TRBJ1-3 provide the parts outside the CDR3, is EAGVTQSPTHLIKTRGQQATLRCSPISGHTSVYWYQQALGLGLQFLLWYDEGEERNRGNFPPRFSGRQFPNYSSELNVNALELEDSALYLCASSPAGTGVSGNTIYFGEGSWLTVV.

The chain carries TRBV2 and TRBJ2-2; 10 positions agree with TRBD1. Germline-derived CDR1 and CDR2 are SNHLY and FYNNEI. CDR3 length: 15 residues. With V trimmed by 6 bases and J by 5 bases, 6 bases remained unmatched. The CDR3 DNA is TGTGCCAGCAGGGGCCGACAGGGGGCAACCGGGGAGCTGTTTTTT. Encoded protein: CASRGRQGATGELFF.

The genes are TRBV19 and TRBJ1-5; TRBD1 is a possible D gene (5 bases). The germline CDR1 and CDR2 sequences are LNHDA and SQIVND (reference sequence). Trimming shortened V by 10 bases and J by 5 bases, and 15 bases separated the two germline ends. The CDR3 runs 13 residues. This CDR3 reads CATQDNSYQPQHF. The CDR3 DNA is TGTGCCACCCAGGACAACTCCTATCAGCCCCAGCATTTT.

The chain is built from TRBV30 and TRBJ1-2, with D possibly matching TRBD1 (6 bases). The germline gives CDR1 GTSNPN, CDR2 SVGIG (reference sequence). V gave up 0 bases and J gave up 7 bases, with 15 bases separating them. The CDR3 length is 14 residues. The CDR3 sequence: CAWSVSRGLLGYTF. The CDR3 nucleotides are TGTGCCTGGAGTGTGTCCAGGGGACTCCTTGGCTACACCTTC. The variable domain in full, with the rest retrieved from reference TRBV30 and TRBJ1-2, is SQTIHQWPATLVQPVGSPLSLECTVEGTSNPNLYWYRQAAGRGLQLLFYSVGIGQISSEVPQNLSASRPQDRQFILSSKKLLLSDSGFYLCAWSVSRGLLGYTFGSGTRLTVV.

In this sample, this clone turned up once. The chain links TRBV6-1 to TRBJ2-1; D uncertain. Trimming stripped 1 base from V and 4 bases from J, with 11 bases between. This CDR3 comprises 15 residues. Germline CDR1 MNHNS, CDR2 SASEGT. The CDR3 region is CASSEGVPIYNEQFF. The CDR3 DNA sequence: TGTGCCAGCAGTGAAGGAGTACCCATTTACAATGAGCAGTTCTTC.

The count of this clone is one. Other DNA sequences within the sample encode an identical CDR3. CDR3: CSARQQETQYF. CDR3 coding DNA: TGCAGTGCGCGACAGCAAGAGACCCAGTACTTC. This rearrangement joins TRBV20-1 to TRBJ2-5; the D gene is possibly TRBD1 (5 bases). The CDR3 is 11 residues long. The germline CDR1 and CDR2 sequences are DFQATT and SNEGSKA (reference sequence). V was trimmed by 6 bases and J by 2 bases, leaving 7 bases between them.

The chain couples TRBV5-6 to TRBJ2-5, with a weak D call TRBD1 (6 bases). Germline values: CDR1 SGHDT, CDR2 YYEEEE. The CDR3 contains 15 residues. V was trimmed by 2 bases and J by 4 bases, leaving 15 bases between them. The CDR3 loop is CASSFGTKAGETQYF. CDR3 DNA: TGTGCCAGCAGCTTTGGGACAAAGGCGGGAGAGACCCAGTACTTC.

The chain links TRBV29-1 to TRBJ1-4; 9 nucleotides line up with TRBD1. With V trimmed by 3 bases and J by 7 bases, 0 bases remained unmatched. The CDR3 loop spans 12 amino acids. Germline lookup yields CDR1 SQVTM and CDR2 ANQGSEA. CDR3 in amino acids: CSVEGQGEKLFF. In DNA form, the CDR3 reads TGCAGCGTTGAGGGACAGGGTGAAAAACTGTTTTTT.

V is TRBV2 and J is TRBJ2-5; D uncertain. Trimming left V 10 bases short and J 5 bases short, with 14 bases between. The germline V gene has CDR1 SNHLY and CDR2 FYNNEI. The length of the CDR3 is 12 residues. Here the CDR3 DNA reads TGTGCCACCACGCAGATGGTGGAGACCCAGTACTTC. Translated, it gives CATTQMVETQYF.

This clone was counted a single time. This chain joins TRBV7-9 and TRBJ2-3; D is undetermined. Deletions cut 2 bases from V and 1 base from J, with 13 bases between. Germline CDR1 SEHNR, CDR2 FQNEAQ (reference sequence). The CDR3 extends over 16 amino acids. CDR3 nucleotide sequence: TGTGCCAGCAGCTTATGGTCGTTTTCTCGCACAGATACGCAGTATTTT. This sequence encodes CASSLWSFSRTDTQYF.

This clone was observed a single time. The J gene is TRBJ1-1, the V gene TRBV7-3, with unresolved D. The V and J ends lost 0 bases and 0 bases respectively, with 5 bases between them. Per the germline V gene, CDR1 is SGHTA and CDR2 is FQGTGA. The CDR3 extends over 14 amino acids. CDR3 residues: CASSLTGLNTEAFF. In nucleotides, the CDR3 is TGTGCCAGCAGCTTAACAGGGTTGAACACTGAAGCTTTCTTT. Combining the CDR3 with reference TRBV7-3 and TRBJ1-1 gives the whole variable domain GAGVSQTPSNKVTEKGKYVELRCDPISGHTALYWYRQSLGQGPEFLIYFQGTGAADDSGLPNDRFFAVRPEGSVSTLKIQRTERGDSAVYLCASSLTGLNTEAFFGQGTRLTVV.